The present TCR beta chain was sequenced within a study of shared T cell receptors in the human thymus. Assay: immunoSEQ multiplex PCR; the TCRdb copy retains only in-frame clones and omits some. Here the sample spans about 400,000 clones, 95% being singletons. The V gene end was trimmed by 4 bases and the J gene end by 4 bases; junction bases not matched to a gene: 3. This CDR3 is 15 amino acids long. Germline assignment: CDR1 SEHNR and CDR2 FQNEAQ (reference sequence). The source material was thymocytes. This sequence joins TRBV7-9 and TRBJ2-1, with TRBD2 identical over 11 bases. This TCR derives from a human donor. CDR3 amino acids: CASSSGLAVYNEQFF. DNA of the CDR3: TGTGCCAGCAGCTCGGGACTAGCGGTTTACAATGAGCAGTTCTTC.